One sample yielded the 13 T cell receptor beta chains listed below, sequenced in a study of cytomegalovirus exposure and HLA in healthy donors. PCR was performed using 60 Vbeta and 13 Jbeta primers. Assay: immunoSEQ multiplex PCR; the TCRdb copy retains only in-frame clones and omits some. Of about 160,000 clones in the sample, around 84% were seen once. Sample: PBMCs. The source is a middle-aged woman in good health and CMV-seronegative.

Here the CDR3 reads CASNKQTGLDEKLFF. For the CDR3, the DNA is TGTGCCAGCAATAAACAGACAGGGTTAGATGAAAAACTGTTTTTT. This chain links TRBV2 with TRBJ1-4; the match to TRBD1 covers 7 bases. CDR1 and CDR2 from the germline V gene are SNHLY and FYNNEI. Trimming removed 7 bases from V and 6 bases from J; junction bases left unmatched: 11. The CDR3 has 15 residues.

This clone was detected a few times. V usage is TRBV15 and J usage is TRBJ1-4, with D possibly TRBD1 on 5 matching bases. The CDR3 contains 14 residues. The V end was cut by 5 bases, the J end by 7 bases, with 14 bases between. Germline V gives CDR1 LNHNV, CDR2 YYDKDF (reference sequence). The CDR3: CATSGLRGGEKLFF. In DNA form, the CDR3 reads TGTGCCACCAGCGGTCTCCGGGGGGGTGAAAAACTGTTTTTT.

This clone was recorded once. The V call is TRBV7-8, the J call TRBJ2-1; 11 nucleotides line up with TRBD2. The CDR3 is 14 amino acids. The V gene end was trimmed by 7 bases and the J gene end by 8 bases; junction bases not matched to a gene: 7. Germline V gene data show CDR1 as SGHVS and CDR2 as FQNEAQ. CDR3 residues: CASTDLAGGHEQFF. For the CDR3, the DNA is TGTGCCAGCACCGACCTAGCGGGGGGACATGAGCAGTTCTTC.

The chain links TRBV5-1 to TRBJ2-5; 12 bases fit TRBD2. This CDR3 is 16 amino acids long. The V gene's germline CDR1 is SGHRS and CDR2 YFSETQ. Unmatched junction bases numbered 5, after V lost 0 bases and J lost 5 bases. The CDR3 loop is CASSLGTSGAGETQYF. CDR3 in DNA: TGCGCCAGCAGCTTGGGGACTAGCGGGGCCGGGGAGACCCAGTACTTC. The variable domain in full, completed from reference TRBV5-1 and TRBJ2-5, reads KAGVTQTPRYLIKTRGQQVTLSCSPISGHRSVSWYQQTPGQGLQFLFEYFSETQRNKGNFPGRFSGRQFSNSRSEMNVSTLELGDSALYLCASSLGTSGAGETQYFGPGTRLLVL.

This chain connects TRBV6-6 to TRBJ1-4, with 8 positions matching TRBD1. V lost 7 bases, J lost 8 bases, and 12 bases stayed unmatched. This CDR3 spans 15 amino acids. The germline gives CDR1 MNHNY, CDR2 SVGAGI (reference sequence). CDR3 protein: CASKSHDRGGEKLFF. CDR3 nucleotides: TGTGCCAGCAAGTCGCACGACAGGGGAGGGGAAAAACTGTTTTTT.

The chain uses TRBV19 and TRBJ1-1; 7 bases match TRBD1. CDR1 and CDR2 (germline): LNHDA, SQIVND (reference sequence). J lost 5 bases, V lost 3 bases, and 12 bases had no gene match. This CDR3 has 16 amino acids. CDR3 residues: CASSMLVSGGPTEAFF. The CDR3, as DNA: TGTGCCAGTAGTATGTTGGTGTCAGGGGGGCCGACTGAAGCTTTCTTT.

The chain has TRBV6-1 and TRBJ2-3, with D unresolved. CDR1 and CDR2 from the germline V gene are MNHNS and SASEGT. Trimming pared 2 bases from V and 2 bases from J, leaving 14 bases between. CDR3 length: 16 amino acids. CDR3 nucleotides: TGTGCCAGCAGTGAACCCTTAAAGACTTACACAGATACGCAGTATTTT. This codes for CASSEPLKTYTDTQYF.

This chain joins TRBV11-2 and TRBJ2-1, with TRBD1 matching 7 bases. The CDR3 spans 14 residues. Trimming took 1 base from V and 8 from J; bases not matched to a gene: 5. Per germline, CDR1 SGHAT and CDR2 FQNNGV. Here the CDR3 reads CASSLVTGAHEQFF. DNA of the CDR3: TGTGCCAGCAGCTTAGTAACAGGGGCCCATGAGCAGTTCTTC.

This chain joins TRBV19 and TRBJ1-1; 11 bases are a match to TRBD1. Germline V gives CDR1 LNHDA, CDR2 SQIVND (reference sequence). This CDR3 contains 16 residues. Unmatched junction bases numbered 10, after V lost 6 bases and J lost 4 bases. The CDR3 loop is CASRSPGQGVGTEAFF. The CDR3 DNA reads TGTGCCAGTAGATCGCCGGGACAGGGGGTGGGCACTGAAGCTTTCTTT.

CDR3: CASSPWELAGDNEQFF. As DNA, the CDR3 is TGTGCCAGCTCACCCTGGGAACTAGCGGGGGACAATGAGCAGTTCTTC. The rearrangement links TRBV18 to TRBJ2-1, with TRBD2 matching over 11 bases. There are 16 residues in the CDR3. Losses at the gene ends were 3 bases for V and 5 bases for J; bases not matched to a gene: 6. Germline V gives CDR1 KGHSH, CDR2 LQKENI. The full variable domain, with the rest looked up from reference TRBV18 and TRBJ2-1, is NAGVMQNPRHLVRRRGQEARLRCSPMKGHSHVYWYRQLPEEGLKFMVYLQKENIIDESGMPKERFSAEFPKEGPSILRIQQVVRGDSAAYFCASSPWELAGDNEQFFGPGTRLTVL.

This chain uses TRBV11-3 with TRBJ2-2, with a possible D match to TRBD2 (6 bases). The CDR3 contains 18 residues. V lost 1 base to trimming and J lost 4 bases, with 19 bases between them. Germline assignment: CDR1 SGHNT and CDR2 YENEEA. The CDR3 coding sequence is TGTGCCAGCAGCTTAGGTTTTCGTCGGGGGTCGAGCACCGGGGAGCTGTTTTTT. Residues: CASSLGFRRGSSTGELFF. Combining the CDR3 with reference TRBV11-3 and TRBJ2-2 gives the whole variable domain EAGVVQSPRYKIIEKKQPVAFWCNPISGHNTLYWYLQNLGQGPELLIRYENEEAVDDSQLPKDRFSAERLKGVDSTLKIQPAELGDSAVYLCASSLGFRRGSSTGELFFGEGSRLTVL.

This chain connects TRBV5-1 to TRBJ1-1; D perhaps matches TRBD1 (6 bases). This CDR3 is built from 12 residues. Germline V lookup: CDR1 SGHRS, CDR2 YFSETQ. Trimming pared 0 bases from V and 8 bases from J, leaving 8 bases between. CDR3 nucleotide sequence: TGCGCCAGCAGCTTGGACAGGGAGGAAGCTTTCTTT. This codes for CASSLDREEAFF.

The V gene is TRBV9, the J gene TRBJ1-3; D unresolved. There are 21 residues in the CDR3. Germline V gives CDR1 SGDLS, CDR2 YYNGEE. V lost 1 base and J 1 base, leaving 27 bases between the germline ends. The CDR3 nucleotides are TGTGCCAGCAGCGTACGCCTTATAGGCAGGAGGTTGCCAGAATCTGGAAACACCATATATTTT. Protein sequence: CASSVRLIGRRLPESGNTIYF.